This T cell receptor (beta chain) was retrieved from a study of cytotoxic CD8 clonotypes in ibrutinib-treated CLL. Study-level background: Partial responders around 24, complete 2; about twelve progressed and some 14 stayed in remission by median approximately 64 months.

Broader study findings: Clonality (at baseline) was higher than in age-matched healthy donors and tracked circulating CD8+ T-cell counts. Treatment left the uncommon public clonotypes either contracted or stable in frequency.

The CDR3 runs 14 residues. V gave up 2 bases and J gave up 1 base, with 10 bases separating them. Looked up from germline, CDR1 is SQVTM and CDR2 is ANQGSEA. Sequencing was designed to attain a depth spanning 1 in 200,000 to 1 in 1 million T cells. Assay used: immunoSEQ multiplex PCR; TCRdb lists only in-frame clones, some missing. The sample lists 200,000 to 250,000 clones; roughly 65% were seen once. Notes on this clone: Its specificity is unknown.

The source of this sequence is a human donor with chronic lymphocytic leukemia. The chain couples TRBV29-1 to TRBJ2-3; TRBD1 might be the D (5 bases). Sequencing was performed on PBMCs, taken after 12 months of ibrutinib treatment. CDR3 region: CSVEWGAGTDTQYF. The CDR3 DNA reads TGCAGCGTTGAATGGGGCGCGGGCACAGATACGCAGTATTTT.